This paragraph covers one T cell receptor beta chain sequence. At the DNA level, this CDR3 is encoded by other sequences in the same sample as well. This sample was taken from a study of blood T cell repertoires in COVID-19. Overall study context: The United States, Italy and Spain provided the acute and convalescent COVID-19 samples. The analysed material was cDNA or gDNA that came from T cells, B-cell-depleted T cells, or PBMCs.

Germline V lookup: CDR1 MNHEY, CDR2 SVGEGT. This CDR3 has 16 amino acids. The ends lost 2 bases at V and 1 base at J; junction bases unmatched: 4. Methods used by the authors: The assay estimated nucleated cells by amplifying reference gene primers. The protocol was immunoSEQ multiplex PCR, while the TCRdb copy is restricted to in-frame clones and leaves out a portion. D and trimming were read from the DNA, whereas the V and J calls and clone size are those reported in that table. The data show 250,000 to 300,000 clones, 70% to 80% seen once. The chain joins TRBV6-2 or TRBV6-3 to TRBJ1-5; 8 nucleotides align to TRBD1. The sequence was collected from a woman over 75 with acute or convalescent COVID-19. The specimen sequenced was peripheral blood. Here the CDR3 reads CASSYRQGISNQPQHF. The CDR3 DNA is TGTGCCAGCAGTTACCGACAGGGGATCAGCAATCAGCCCCAGCATTTT.